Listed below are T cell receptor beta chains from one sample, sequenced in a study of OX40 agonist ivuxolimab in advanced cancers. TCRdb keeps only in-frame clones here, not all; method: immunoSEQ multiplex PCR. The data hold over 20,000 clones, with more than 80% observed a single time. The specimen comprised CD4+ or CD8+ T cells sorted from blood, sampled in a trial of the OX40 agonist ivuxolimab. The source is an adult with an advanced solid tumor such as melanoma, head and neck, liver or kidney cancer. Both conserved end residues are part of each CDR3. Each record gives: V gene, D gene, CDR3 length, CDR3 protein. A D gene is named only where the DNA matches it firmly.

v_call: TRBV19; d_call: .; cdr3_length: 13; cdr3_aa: CASSPPGNYGYTF
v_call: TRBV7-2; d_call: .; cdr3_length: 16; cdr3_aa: CASSLAPGQPDNEQFF
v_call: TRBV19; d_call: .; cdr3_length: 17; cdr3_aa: CASSMLGPAGYTGELFF
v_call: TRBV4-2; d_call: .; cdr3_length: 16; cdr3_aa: CASSQEAQDGANVLTF
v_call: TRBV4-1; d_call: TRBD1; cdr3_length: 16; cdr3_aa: CASSQQPGQGSYEQYF
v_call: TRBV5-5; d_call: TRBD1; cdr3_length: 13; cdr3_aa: CASSPLTGYGYTF
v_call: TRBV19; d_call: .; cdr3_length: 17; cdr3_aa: CASSISYTQAFYEKLFF
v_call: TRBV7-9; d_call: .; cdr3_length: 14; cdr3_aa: CASSFAEASYGYTF
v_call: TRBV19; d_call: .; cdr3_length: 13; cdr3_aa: CASSIVSEGEQYF
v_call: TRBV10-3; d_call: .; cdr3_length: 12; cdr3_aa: CAISDYSQEKFF
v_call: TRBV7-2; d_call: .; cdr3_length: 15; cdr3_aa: CASSLHVNSNQPQHF
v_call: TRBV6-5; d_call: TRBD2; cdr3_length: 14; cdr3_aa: CASRPGTSYNEQFF